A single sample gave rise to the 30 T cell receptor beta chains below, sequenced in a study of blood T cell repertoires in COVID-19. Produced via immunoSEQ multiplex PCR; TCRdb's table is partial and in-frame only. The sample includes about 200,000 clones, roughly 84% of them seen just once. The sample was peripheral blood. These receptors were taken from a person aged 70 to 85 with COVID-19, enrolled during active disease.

The CDR3 DNA is TGCGCCAGCAGCTGGAATACAGGGGAAGAGACCCAGTACTTC. This encodes CASSWNTGEETQYF. The chain is built from TRBV5-1 and TRBJ2-5, with TRBD1 identical over 7 bases. CDR1 SGHRS and CDR2 YFSETQ come from the germline V gene. The CDR3 has 14 amino acids. V trimming: 3 bases; J trimming: 3 bases; junction bases outside the gene matches: 5. Looking up the rest from reference TRBV5-1 and TRBJ2-5 gives the full variable domain: KAGVTQTPRYLIKTRGQQVTLSCSPISGHRSVSWYQQTPGQGLQFLFEYFSETQRNKGNFPGRFSGRQFSNSRSEMNVSTLELGDSALYLCASSWNTGEETQYFGPGTRLLVL.

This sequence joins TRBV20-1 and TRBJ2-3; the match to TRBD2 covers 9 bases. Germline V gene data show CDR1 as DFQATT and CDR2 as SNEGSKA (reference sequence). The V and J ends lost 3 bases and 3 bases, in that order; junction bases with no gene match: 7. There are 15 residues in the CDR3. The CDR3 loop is CSASLREGMTDTQYF. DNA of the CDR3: TGCAGTGCTAGTTTGCGGGAGGGAATGACAGATACGCAGTATTTT.

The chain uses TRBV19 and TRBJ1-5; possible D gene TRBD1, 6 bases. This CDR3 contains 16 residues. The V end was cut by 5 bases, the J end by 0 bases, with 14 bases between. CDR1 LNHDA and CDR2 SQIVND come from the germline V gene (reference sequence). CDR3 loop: CASSYTGTFSNQPQHF. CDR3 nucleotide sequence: TGTGCCAGTAGTTACACCGGGACATTTAGCAATCAGCCCCAGCATTTT.

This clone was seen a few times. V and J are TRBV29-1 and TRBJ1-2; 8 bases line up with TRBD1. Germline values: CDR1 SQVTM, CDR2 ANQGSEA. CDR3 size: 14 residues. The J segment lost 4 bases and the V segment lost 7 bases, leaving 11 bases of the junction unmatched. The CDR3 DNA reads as TGCAGCGCCGCTTTCACAGGGGGTATCTATGGCTACACCTTC. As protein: CSAAFTGGIYGYTF.

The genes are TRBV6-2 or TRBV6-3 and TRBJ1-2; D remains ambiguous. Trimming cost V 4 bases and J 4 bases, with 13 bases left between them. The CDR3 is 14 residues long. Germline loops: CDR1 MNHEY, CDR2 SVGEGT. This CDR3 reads CASSSSGLRYGYTF. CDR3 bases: TGTGCCAGCAGTTCCTCGGGCCTACGCTATGGCTACACCTTC.

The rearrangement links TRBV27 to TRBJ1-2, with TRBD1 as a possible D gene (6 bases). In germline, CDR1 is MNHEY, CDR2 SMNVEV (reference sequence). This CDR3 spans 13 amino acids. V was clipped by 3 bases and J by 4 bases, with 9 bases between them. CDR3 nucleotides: TGTGCCAGCAGTTTTCGGGGGGCCTATGGCTACACCTTC. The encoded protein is CASSFRGAYGYTF.

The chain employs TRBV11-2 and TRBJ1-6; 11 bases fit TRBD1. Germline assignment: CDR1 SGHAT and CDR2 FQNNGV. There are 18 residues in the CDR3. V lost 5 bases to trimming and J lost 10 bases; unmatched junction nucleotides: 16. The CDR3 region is CASSARPIGQGAYSPLHF. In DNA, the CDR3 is TGTGCCAGCAGCGCAAGACCCATCGGACAGGGGGCGTACTCACCCCTCCACTTT.

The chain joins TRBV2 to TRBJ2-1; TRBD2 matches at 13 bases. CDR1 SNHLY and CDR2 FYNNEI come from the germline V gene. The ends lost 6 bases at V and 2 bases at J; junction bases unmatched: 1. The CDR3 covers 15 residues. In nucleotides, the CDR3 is TGTGCCAGCAGGGGACTAGCGGGGACCTACAATGAGCAGTTCTTC. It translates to CASRGLAGTYNEQFF.

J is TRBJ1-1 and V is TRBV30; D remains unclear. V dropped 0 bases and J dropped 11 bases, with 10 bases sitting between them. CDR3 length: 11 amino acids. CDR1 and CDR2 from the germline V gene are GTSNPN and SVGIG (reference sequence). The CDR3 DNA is TGTGCCTGGAGTGTAAGAGGTGTCGCTTTCTTT. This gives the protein CAWSVRGVAFF.

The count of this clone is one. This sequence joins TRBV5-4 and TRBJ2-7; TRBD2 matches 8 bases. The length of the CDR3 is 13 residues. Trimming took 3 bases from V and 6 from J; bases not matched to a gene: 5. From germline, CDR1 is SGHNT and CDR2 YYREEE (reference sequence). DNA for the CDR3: TGTGCCAGCAGCTCGGGAGGGGGTCGCGAGCAGTACTTC. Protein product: CASSSGGGREQYF.

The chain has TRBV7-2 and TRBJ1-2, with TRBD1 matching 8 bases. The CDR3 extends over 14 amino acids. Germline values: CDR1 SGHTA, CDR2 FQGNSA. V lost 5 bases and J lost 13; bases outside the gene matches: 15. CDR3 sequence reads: CASSPRSTGDGGTF. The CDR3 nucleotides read TGTGCCAGCAGCCCCCGATCGACAGGGGATGGTGGCACCTTC.

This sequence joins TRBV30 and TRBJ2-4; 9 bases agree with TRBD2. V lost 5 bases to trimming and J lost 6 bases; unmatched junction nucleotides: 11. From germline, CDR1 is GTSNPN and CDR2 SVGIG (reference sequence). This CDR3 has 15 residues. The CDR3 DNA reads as TGTGCCTGGTCTATTAGCGGGAGTTTGGGAAACATTCAGTACTTC. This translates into CAWSISGSLGNIQYF.

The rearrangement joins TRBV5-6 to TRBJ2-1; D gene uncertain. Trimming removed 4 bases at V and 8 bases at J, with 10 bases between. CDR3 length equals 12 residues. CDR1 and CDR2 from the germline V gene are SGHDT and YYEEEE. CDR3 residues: CASSVGSYEQFF. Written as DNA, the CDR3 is TGTGCCAGCAGCGTCGGGTCCTATGAGCAGTTCTTC. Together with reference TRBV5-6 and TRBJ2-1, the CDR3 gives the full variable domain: DAGVTQSPTHLIKTRGQQVTLRCSPKSGHDTVSWYQQALGQGPQFIFQYYEEEERQRGNFPDRFSGHQFPNYSSELNVNALLLGDSALYLCASSVGSYEQFFGPGTRLTVL.

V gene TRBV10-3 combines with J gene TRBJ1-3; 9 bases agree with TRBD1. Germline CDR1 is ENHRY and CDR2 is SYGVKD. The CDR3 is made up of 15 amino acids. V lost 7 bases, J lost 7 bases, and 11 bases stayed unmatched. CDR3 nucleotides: TGTGCCATCACCCTGGGACAGGGATTTGGGAACACCATATATTTT. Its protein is CAITLGQGFGNTIYF.

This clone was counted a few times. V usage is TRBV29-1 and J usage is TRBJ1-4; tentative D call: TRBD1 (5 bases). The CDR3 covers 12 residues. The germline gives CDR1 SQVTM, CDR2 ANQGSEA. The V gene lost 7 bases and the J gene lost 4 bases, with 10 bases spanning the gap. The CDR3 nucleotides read TGCAGCGGGGCAGGGTTTAATGAAAAACTGTTTTTT. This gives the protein CSGAGFNEKLFF.

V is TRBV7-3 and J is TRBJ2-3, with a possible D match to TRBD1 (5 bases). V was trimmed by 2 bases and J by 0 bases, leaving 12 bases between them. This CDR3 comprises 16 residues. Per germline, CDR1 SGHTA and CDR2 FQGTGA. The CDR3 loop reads CASSLFGQVSTDTQYF. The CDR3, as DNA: TGTGCCAGCAGCTTATTCGGACAAGTTAGCACAGATACGCAGTATTTT.

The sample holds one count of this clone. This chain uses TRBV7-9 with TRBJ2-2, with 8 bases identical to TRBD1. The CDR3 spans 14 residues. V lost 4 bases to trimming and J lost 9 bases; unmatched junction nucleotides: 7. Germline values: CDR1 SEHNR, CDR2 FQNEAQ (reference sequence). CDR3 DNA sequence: TGTGCCAGCAGCTCGCGAAGACAGGGGTGGGAGCTGTTTTTT. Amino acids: CASSSRRQGWELFF.

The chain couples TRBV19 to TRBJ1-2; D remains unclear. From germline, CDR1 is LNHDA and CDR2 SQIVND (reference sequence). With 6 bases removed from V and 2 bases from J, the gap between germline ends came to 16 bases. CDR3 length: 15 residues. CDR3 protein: CASSKDGGPNYGYTF. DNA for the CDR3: TGTGCCAGTAGCAAGGACGGAGGCCCAAACTATGGCTACACCTTC.

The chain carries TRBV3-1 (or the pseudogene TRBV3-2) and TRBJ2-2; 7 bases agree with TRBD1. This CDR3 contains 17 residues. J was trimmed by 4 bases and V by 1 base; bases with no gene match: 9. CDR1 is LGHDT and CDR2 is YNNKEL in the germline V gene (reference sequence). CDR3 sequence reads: CASSQGDSPFRTGELFF. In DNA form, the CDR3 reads TGTGCCAGCAGCCAAGGGGACAGCCCTTTTCGCACCGGGGAGCTGTTTTTT.

In DNA, the CDR3 is TGTGCCAGCAGGAATGGACAGACAAAAATCTACGAGCAGTACTTC. Residues: CASRNGQTKIYEQYF. The chain couples TRBV6-5 to TRBJ2-7; possibly TRBD1 for D (6 bases). V was clipped by 6 bases and J by 3 bases, with 18 bases between them. This CDR3 has 15 residues. Germline assignment: CDR1 MNHEY and CDR2 SVGAGI.

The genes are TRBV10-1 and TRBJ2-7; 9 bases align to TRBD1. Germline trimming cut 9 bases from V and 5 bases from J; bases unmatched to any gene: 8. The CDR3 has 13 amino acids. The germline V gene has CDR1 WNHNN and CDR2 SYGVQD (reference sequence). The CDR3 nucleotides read TGCGCCAGTACCCCGGGACAGGGTAACGAGCAGTACTTC. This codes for CASTPGQGNEQYF.

For the CDR3, the DNA is TGTGCCAGCTCACCCCTTAACTCGGACAGGGGGGGTAATGAGCAGTTCTTC. This gives the protein CASSPLNSDRGGNEQFF. The chain joins TRBV18 to TRBJ2-1; 10 nucleotides agree with TRBD1. Germline V gives CDR1 KGHSH, CDR2 LQKENI. Trimming at V came to 3 bases and at J to 7 bases, leaving 12 bases not matched to a gene. The CDR3 length is 17 residues.

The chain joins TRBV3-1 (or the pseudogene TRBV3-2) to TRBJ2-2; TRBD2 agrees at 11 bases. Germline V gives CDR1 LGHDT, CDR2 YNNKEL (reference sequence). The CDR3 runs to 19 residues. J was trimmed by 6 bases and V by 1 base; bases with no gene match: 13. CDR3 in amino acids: CASSQVGPSGGKRAGELFF. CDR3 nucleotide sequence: TGTGCCAGCAGCCAAGTTGGCCCTAGCGGGGGGAAGAGGGCCGGGGAGCTGTTTTTT.

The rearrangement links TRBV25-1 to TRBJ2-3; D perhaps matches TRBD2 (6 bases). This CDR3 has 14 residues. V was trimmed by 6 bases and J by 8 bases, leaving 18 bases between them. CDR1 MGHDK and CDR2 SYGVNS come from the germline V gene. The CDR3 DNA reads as TGTGCCAGCAGCACACTAGGGACTGATGGTACGCAGTATTTT. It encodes CASSTLGTDGTQYF.

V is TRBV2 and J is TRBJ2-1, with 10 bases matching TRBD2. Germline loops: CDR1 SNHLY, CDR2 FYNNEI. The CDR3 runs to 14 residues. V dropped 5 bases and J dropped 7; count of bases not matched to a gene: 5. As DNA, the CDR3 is TGTGCCAGCAGTTTACTAGCGGGACGAAATGAGCAGTTCTTC. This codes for CASSLLAGRNEQFF.

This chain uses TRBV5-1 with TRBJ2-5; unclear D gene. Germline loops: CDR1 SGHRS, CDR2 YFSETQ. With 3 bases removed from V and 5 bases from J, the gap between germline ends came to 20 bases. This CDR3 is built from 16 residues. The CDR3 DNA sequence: TGCGCCAGCAGCTCGGATGGGCAGGTTGGATTGGAGACCCAGTACTTC. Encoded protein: CASSSDGQVGLETQYF.

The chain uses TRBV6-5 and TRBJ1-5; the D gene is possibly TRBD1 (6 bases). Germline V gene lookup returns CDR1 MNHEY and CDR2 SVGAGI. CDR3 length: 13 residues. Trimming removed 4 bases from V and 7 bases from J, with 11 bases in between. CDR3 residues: CASSWKQGQPQHF. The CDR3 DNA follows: TGTGCCAGCAGTTGGAAACAGGGCCAGCCCCAGCATTTT.

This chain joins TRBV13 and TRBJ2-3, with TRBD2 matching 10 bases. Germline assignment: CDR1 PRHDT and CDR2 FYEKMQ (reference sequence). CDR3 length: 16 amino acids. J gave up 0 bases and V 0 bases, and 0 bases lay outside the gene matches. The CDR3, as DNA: TGTGCCAGCAGCTTAGGACTAGCGGGGAGCACAGATACGCAGTATTTT. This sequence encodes CASSLGLAGSTDTQYF.

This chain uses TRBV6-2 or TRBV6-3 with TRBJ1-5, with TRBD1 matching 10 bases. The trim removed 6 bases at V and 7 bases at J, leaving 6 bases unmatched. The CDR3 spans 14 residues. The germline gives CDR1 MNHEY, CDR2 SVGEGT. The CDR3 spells CASSHGTGVQPQHF. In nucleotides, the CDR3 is TGTGCCAGCAGCCACGGGACAGGGGTACAGCCCCAGCATTTT.

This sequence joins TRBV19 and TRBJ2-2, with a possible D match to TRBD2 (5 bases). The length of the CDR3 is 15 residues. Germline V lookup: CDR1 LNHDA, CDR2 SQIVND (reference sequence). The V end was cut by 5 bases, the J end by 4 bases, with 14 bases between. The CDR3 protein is CASSGAGIFTGELFF. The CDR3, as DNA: TGTGCCAGTAGTGGTGCCGGGATCTTCACCGGGGAGCTGTTTTTT.